This entry features one TCR beta chain sequence. This clone has a single count. The target of this receptor is not known. Base quality data are lacking; no much larger clone is found one base away. These data come from a study of vaccination effects on CD4 cells after COVID-19 (dated by TCRdb to between 2021 and 2024). Broadly, across the study: The ViraFEST assay stimulated PBMC with viral peptide pools and then used TCR sequencing to identify antigen-specific CD4+ T cell clonotypes by expansion. SARS-CoV-2 spike-specific CD4+ TCR repertoires were compared before and after mRNA vaccination in COVID-19 convalescent patients and in infection-naive vaccine recipients. Each participant received two doses of an mRNA SARS-CoV-2 vaccine, either BNT162b2 or mRNA-1273. Pre-vaccine samples from a couple of convalescent patients were drawn 16 days and one week before the first dose, 142 and 148 days after COVID-19 diagnosis. The full study included roughly 11 COVID-19 convalescent patients and a handful of SARS-CoV-2-naive healthy vaccine recipients. Cultures from other donors in the study were sequenced using the Oncomine TCR Beta short-read assay on an Illumina iSeq 100. A few million PBMC per well were cultured with 9 to 10 ug/ml peptides in IMDM containing around 4.6% human AB serum, roughly 10 IU/ml IL-2 and gentamicin.

Library preparation was by the immunoSEQ multiplex PCR assay. DNA from the CD4+ T cells that had been cultured and isolated underwent TCR beta CDR3 sequencing. The paper's data handling went like this. The analysis removed non-productive TCR sequences, trimmed reads to the CDR3 region, and retained only CDR3s that were 7 or more amino acids long. The MANAFEST web app was used to pick out antigen-specific clonotypes by comparing their expansion in peptide wells with that in reference cultures. To be called positive, a clone needed expansion at FDR<0.05 compared with the reference and with all other wells, an odds ratio greater than 5, and a frequency greater than 0.1% in two replicate wells. A clonotype was called cross-reactive if it was significantly expanded both in SARS-CoV-2 spike wells and in at least one common cold coronavirus spike condition. CDR3 similarity was assessed by Levenshtein distance with the stringdist R package, and unrooted trees were built with ape in R 3.6.1. Drawn from immuneACCESS, this table holds only the in-frame rearrangements with V and J called that TCRdb kept. Clones are partly lost; checked studies trace under half to an unresolved V gene and leave the rest unexplained. For V, J and clone size, that table is used; D and trimming come from the DNA. Recorded for this sample are around 45,000 clones; about 75% of them occurred a single time. Of the sample, around 11% falls within the top ten clones.

V loses 4 bases of germline sequence and J loses 0 bases, and the interval between the two ends is 9 bases. Based on the germline V gene (reference sequence), the CDR1 and CDR2 sequences are SEHNR and FQNEAQ. The CDR3 runs 14 amino acids, cysteine and phenylalanine included. The retained sequence is limited to the CDR3, 42 bases, with the frame set at the first base. After 10 days of culture, CD4+ T cells were isolated with the EasySep CD4+ T cell isolation kit. PCR-confirmed SARS-CoV-2 infection had occurred in convalescent patients between March and December 2020, before the Alpha, Beta and Delta variants emerged in the United States. Half of the culture medium was replaced with fresh IL-2-containing medium on days 3 and 7. Unless noted otherwise, every peptide stimulation condition was cultured in triplicate wells. Using Ficoll-Paque Plus gradient centrifugation, PBMC were separated from whole blood and then either used fresh or cryopreserved at -140C. The QIAamp micro DNA kit was used to extract genomic DNA from the cultured CD4+ T cells.

The research as a whole found: Clones induced by infection and clones induced by vaccination both contracted markedly at late timepoints after vaccination, which fits with T cell responses waning over time. For convalescent patients, new clones induced by the vaccine made up most of the post-vaccine spike-reactive repertoire, and these new clones were largely distinct from the clones induced by infection. Only a small number of convalescent patients were included, and no early post-infection timepoints were available, which limited the study.

The TCR sequence derives from a human donor who had a prior SARS-CoV-2 infection. The rearranged chain carries TRBV7-9 and TRBJ1-1; TRBD1 might be the D gene, on 6 matching bases. Material: CD4+ T cells from PBMCs cultured without peptide, obtained before COVID-19 vaccination. The DNA sequence is as follows: TGTGCCAGCAGCTCAGACAGGCTGAACACTGAAGCTTTCTTT. Its product reads: CASSSDRLNTEAFF.